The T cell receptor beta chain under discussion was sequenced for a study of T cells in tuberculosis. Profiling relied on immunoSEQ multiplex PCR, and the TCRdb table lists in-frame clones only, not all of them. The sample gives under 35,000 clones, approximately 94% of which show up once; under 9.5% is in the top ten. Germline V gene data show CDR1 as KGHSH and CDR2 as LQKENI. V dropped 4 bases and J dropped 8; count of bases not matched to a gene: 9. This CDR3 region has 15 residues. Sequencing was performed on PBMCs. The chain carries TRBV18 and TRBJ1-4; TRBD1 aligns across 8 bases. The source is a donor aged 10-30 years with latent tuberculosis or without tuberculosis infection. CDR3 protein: CASSRTGTGGEKLFF. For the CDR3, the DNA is TGTGCCAGCTCACGCACCGGGACAGGAGGAGAAAAACTGTTTTTT.